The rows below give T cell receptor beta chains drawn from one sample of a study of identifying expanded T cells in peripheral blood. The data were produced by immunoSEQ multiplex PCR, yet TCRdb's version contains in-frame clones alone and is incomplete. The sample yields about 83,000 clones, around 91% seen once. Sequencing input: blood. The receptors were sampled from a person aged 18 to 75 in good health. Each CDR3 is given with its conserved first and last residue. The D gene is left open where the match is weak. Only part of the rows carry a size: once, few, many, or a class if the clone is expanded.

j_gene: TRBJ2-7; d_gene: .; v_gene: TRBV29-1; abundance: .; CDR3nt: TGCAGCGTCATACCGAGCGGCGGGTACTACGAGCAGTACTTC; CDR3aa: CSVIPSGGYYEQYF
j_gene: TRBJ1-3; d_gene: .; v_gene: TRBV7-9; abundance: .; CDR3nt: TGTGCCAGCAGCTCCAGGGTCTCCGGAAACACCATATATTTT; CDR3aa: CASSSRVSGNTIYF
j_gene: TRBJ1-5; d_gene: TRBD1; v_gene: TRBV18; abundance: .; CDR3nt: TGTGCCAGCTCCCTCCGGGACAGGGGGGGTAAGGATCAGCCCCAGCATTTT; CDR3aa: CASSLRDRGGKDQPQHF
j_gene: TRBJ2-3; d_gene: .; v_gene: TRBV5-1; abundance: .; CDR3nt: TGCGCCAGCAGCTTATCCTACACAGATACGCAGTATTTT; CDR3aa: CASSLSYTDTQYF
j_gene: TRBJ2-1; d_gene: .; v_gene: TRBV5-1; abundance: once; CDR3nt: TGCGCCAGCAGCTCCGGAGGGGGGGGGTCCTACAATGAGCAGTTCTTC; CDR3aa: CASSSGGGGSYNEQFF
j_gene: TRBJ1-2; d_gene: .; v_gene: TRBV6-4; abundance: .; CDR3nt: TGTGCCAGGGCCCAGGGCCATGGCTACACCTTC; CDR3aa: CARAQGHGYTF
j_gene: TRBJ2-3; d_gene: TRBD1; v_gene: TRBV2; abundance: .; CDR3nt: TGTGCCATTGCCCCGGGACAGGGGGCCACAGATACGCAGTATTTT; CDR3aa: CAIAPGQGATDTQYF
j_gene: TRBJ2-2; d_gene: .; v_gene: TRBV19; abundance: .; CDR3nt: TGTGCCAGTCCACGACTAGGAGGGAACACCGGGGAGCTGTTTTTT; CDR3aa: CASPRLGGNTGELFF
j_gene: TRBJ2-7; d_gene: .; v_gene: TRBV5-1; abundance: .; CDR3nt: TGCGCCAGCAGCTTGAGTGGCCCTCCAGTCATGACTGGGGGATCCTACGAGCAGTACTTC; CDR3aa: CASSLSGPPVMTGGSYEQYF
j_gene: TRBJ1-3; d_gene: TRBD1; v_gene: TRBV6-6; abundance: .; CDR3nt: TGTGCCAGCAGGACTGGACAGGGCGGAAACACCATATATTTT; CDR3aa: CASRTGQGGNTIYF
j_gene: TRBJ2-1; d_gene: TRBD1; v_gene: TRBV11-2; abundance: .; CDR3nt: TGTACCAGCAGCATTACCGGGACAGGGGTGTACAATGAGCAGTTCTTC; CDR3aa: CTSSITGTGVYNEQFF
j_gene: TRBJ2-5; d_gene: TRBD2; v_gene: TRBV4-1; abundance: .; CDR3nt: TGCGCCAGCAGCCTTGGAGCGGGAGACGCAGAGACCCAGTACTTC; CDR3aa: CASSLGAGDAETQYF
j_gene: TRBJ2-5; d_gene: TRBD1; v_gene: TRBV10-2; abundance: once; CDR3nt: TGCGCCACCCCGGGACAGGCGGATTACTTC; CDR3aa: CATPGQADYF
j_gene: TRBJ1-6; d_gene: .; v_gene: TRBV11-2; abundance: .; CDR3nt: TGTGCCAGCAGCTTAGCCGTTCGGGGAGAGGCGGTGTCACCCCTCCACTTT; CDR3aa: CASSLAVRGEAVSPLHF
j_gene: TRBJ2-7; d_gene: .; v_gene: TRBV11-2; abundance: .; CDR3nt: TGTGCCAGCAGCTTAGAGAGCGGTAATACCTACGAGCAGTACTTC; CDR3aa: CASSLESGNTYEQYF
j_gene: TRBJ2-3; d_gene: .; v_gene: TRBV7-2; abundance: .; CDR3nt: TGTGCCAGCAGCTTAGCCCCAGTTGTGGGTACGCAGTATTTT; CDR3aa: CASSLAPVVGTQYF
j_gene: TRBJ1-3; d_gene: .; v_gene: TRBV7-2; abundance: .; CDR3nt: TGTGCCAGCAGCTTCGGCGCTGGAAGGGGAAACACCATATATTTT; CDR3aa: CASSFGAGRGNTIYF
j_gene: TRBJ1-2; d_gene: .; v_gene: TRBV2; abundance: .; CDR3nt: TGTGCCAGCAAGAAATGGGGCGCGGATCCTCATGGCTACACCTTC; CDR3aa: CASKKWGADPHGYTF
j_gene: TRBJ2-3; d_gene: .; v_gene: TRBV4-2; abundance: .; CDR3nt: TGTGCCAGCAGCCAAGATACCCCCGACGGCACAGATACGCAGTATTTT; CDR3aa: CASSQDTPDGTDTQYF
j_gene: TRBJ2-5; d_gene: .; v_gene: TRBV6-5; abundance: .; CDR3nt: TGTGCCAGCAGTTCTACCAGGACAGCTCAAGAGACCCAGTACTTC; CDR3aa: CASSSTRTAQETQYF
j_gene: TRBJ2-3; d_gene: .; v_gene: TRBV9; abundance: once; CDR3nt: TGTGCCAGCAGCGTAACCAGTTCCACAGATACGCAGTATTTT; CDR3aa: CASSVTSSTDTQYF
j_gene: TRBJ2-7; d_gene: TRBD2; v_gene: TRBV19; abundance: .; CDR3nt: TGTGCCAGTAGTGCGACTAGCGGGGGCTACGAGCAGTACTTC; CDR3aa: CASSATSGGYEQYF
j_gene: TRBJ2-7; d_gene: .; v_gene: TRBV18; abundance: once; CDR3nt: TGTGCCAGCTCACGCTCCTACGAGCAGTACTTC; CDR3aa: CASSRSYEQYF
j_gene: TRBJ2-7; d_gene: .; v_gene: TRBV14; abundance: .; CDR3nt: TGTGCCAGCAGCCAAGAGTGGTACGAGCAGTACTTC; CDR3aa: CASSQEWYEQYF
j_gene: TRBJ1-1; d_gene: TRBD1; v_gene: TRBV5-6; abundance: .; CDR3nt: TGTGCCAGCAGCTCTCGACAGGGGTTTGAAGCTTTCTTT; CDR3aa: CASSSRQGFEAFF
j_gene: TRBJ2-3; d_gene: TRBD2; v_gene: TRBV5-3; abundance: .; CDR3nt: TGTGCCAGCAGCTTAGCGGGGGTCACAGATACGCAGTATTTT; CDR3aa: CASSLAGVTDTQYF
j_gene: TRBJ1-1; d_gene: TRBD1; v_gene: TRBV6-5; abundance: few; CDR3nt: TGTGCCAGCAGTTACTCTGGCAGGGGGCTTGACACTGAAGCTTTCTTT; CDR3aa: CASSYSGRGLDTEAFF
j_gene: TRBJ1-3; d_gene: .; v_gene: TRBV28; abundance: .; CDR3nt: TGTGCCAGCAGTTCTAGCCCAGGGAGCACCATATATTTT; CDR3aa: CASSSSPGSTIYF
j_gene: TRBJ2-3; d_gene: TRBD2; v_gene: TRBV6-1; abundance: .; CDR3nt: TGTGCCAGCAGCGAAACTTTAGCGGGGGGAGATACGCAGTATTTT; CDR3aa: CASSETLAGGDTQYF
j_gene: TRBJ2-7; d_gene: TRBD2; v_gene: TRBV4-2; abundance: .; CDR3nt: TGTGCCAGCAGCCAAGAGGGTGGGTCGGGACTAGCGGGAGGGGAGGGATACGAGCAGTACTTC; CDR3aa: CASSQEGGSGLAGGEGYEQYF
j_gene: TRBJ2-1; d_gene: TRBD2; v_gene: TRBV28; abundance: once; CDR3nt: TGTGCCAGCAGTGGGGGAGGACTAGCGGGGTCCTACAATGAGCAGTTCTTC; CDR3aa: CASSGGGLAGSYNEQFF
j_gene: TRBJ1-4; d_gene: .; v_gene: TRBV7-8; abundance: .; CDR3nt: TGTGCCAGCAGCCTTGGACAGCCTAATGAAAAACTGTTTTTT; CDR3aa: CASSLGQPNEKLFF
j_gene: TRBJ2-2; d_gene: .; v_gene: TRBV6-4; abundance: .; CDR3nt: TGTGCCAGCAGTGAGTCCGGACAGTACACCGGGGAGCTGTTTTTT; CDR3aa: CASSESGQYTGELFF
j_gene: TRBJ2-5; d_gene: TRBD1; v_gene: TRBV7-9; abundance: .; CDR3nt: TGTGCCAGCAGCGCCGGGACAGGGGGCATAGAGACCCAGTACTTC; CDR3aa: CASSAGTGGIETQYF
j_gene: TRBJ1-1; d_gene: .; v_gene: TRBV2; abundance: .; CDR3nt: TGTGCCAGCAGTGAAAGTCGCGGGACTGAAGCTTTCTTT; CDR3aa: CASSESRGTEAFF